These 23 T cell receptor beta chains were all obtained from the same sample, sequenced in a study of cytomegalovirus exposure and HLA in healthy donors. Clones were read by immunoSEQ multiplex PCR, and TCRdb kept only the in-frame ones, dropping some. The data contain approximately 120,000 clones, 89% of them seen just once; the ten biggest clones take up 2%. The sample consisted of PBMCs. Source of these receptors: a young woman in good health and CMV-seronegative.

The V and J genes are TRBV6-5 and TRBJ2-7, with D tentatively TRBD1 (6 bases). This CDR3 region has 13 residues. V lost 2 bases and J lost 7, with 12 bases in between. Germline lookup yields CDR1 MNHEY and CDR2 SVGAGI. In DNA, the CDR3 is TGTGCCAGCAGTTACACACAGGGTTGGGAGCAGTACTTC. This encodes CASSYTQGWEQYF.

A single count supports this clone. CDR3 sequence: CSALAGGVDTQYF. The DNA for the CDR3 is TGCAGCGCTCTAGCGGGAGGGGTAGATACGCAGTATTTT. The chain combines TRBV29-1 with TRBJ2-3, with TRBD2 identical over 12 bases. Germline CDR1 is SQVTM and CDR2 is ANQGSEA. The CDR3 contains 13 residues. Unmatched junction bases numbered 4, after V lost 7 bases and J lost 5 bases.

The chain employs TRBV13 and TRBJ2-2; 10 positions agree with TRBD2. J was trimmed by 5 bases and V by 5 bases; bases with no gene match: 8. CDR1 and CDR2 (germline): PRHDT, FYEKMQ (reference sequence). The CDR3 is 16 residues long. As DNA, the CDR3 is TGTGCCAGCAGCCCTCTAGCGGGAGTCCTAACCGGGGAGCTGTTTTTT. It encodes CASSPLAGVLTGELFF.

This chain uses TRBV6-5 with TRBJ2-1; possible D gene TRBD2, 5 bases. Germline CDR1 MNHEY, CDR2 SVGAGI. The CDR3 spans 15 residues. Trimming cost V 2 bases and J 2 bases, with 10 bases left between them. The CDR3 is CASSYGRAAYNEQFF. In DNA, the CDR3 is TGTGCCAGCAGTTACGGGCGGGCCGCCTACAATGAGCAGTTCTTC.

This chain links TRBV27 with TRBJ2-3; no reliable D call. In germline, CDR1 is MNHEY, CDR2 SMNVEV (reference sequence). The CDR3 consists of 16 residues. V was pared by 1 base and J by 5 bases, with 16 bases between. DNA of the CDR3: TGTGCCAGCAGTTTATTTGGTAGTGAGGTTGGAGATACGCAGTATTTT. Residues: CASSLFGSEVGDTQYF.

The chain recombines TRBV6-5 with TRBJ2-5; 7 positions match TRBD2. The CDR3 has 11 residues. Germline loops: CDR1 MNHEY, CDR2 SVGAGI. V lost 7 bases and J lost 5; bases outside the gene matches: 1. The CDR3 here is CASKGGETQYF. The CDR3 nucleotides are TGTGCCAGCAAGGGAGGGGAGACCCAGTACTTC.

The chain combines TRBV6-5 with TRBJ2-7; the D gene is possibly TRBD2 (6 bases). Per germline, CDR1 MNHEY and CDR2 SVGAGI. This CDR3 contains 15 residues. V gave up 2 bases and J gave up 7 bases, with 18 bases separating them. CDR3 DNA sequence: TGTGCCAGCAGTTACCGGGACTCCCTACGATGGGAGCAGTACTTC. Translation: CASSYRDSLRWEQYF.

V is TRBV7-9 and J is TRBJ1-2, with D possibly matching TRBD1 (5 bases). The CDR3 is made up of 16 amino acids. Trimming left V 1 base short and J 4 bases short, with 16 bases between. Germline lookup yields CDR1 SEHNR and CDR2 FQNEAQ (reference sequence). CDR3 in DNA: TGTGCCAGCAGCTTAGAGACGGGACTCAGCGCCTATGGCTACACCTTC. This gives the protein CASSLETGLSAYGYTF.

CDR3 nucleotides: TGTGCCAGCAGCTTAGGCTGGGACAGGGGCGAGGGTGGCTACACCTTC. This codes for CASSLGWDRGEGGYTF. The J gene is TRBJ1-2, the V gene TRBV13; TRBD1 matches 10 bases. CDR3 length equals 16 residues. Germline V gene sequence: CDR1 PRHDT, CDR2 FYEKMQ (reference sequence). The trim removed 0 bases at V and 7 bases at J, leaving 8 bases unmatched.

As to this clone: This same CDR3 is encoded by further DNA sequences in the sample. This chain joins TRBV4-1 and TRBJ1-1; D is unresolved. With 1 base removed from V and 1 base from J, the gap between germline ends came to 4 bases. This CDR3 has 13 residues. Germline V CDR1 and CDR2: MGHRA, YSYEKL. The chain's CDR3 is CASSQGQNTEAFF. For the CDR3, the DNA is TGCGCCAGCAGCCAAGGGCAGAACACTGAAGCTTTCTTT.

The chain joins TRBV6-5 to TRBJ2-7, with 11 bases fitting TRBD1. CDR3 length: 13 amino acids. With 7 bases clipped from V and 6 bases from J, the junction kept 5 bases outside the gene matches. The germline CDR1 and CDR2 sequences are MNHEY and SVGAGI. The CDR3 loop is CASTRGTGGEQYF. The DNA for the CDR3 is TGTGCCAGCACGAGGGGGACAGGGGGCGAGCAGTACTTC.

The chain combines TRBV5-1 with TRBJ2-3, with D tentatively TRBD2 (5 bases). The germline CDR1 and CDR2 sequences are SGHRS and YFSETQ. The CDR3 is made up of 16 amino acids. V was clipped by 0 bases and J by 4 bases, with 15 bases between them. CDR3 DNA: TGCGCCAGCAGCTTGGCCAGGTCGGCGGGTGCAGATACGCAGTATTTT. Translated: CASSLARSAGADTQYF.

The chain has TRBV6-1 and TRBJ2-7; 7 nucleotides line up with TRBD1. J gave up 0 bases and V 6 bases, and 5 bases lay outside the gene matches. CDR1 and CDR2 (germline): MNHNS, SASEGT. The CDR3 spans 14 residues. CDR3 amino acids: CASSETGSSYEQYF. The CDR3 DNA is TGTGCCAGCAGCGAGACAGGGAGCTCCTACGAGCAGTACTTC.

The CDR3 region has the DNA TGTGCCAGCAGTCCCGCTAGCGGGAGGGCCACGTTGAATGAGCAGTTCTTC. Its translation is CASSPASGRATLNEQFF. This chain uses TRBV5-4 with TRBJ2-1; TRBD2 matches 12 bases. V shed 5 bases and J 7 bases; nucleotides not matched to a gene: 13. Per germline, CDR1 SGHNT and CDR2 YYREEE (reference sequence). The CDR3 runs to 17 residues.

This sequence joins TRBV30 and TRBJ1-1, with 7 bases identical to TRBD1. This CDR3 spans 13 amino acids. CDR1 is GTSNPN and CDR2 is SVGIG in the germline V gene (reference sequence). With V trimmed by 2 bases and J by 5 bases, 5 bases remained unmatched. The CDR3 nucleotides read TGTGCCTGGAGTACGGGACAGTGGACTGAAGCTTTCTTT. Its translation: CAWSTGQWTEAFF. Variable domain in full (rest from reference TRBV30 and TRBJ1-1): SQTIHQWPATLVQPVGSPLSLECTVEGTSNPNLYWYRQAAGRGLQLLFYSVGIGQISSEVPQNLSASRPQDRQFILSSKKLLLSDSGFYLCAWSTGQWTEAFFGQGTRLTVV.

The rearrangement joins TRBV29-1 to TRBJ2-7; 9 nucleotides agree with TRBD2. The ends lost 4 bases at V and 1 base at J; junction bases unmatched: 5. The CDR3 spans 14 residues. The germline V gene encodes CDR1 SQVTM and CDR2 ANQGSEA. CDR3 loop: CSVVSSGISYEQYF. As DNA, the CDR3 is TGCAGCGTTGTTTCTAGCGGGATATCCTACGAGCAGTACTTC.

The chain joins TRBV4-1 to TRBJ2-1; D call uncertain. Germline CDR1 and CDR2: MGHRA and YSYEKL. V was trimmed by 0 bases and J by 6 bases, leaving 6 bases between them. CDR3 length equals 13 residues. The CDR3 reads CASSQDTVNEQFF. In DNA, the CDR3 is TGCGCCAGCAGCCAAGACACAGTCAATGAGCAGTTCTTC.

This chain uses TRBV7-2 with TRBJ2-5; D ambiguous. This CDR3 spans 16 amino acids. Per the germline V gene, CDR1 is SGHTA and CDR2 is FQGNSA. The germline V and J ends were trimmed by 5 bases and 0 bases, with 16 bases remaining between them. The CDR3 coding sequence is TGTGCCAGCAGCGCCACCCCGAGCACCTACCAAGAGACCCAGTACTTC. Amino acid sequence: CASSATPSTYQETQYF.

V is TRBV28 and J is TRBJ2-3, with 9 bases that match TRBD1. Germline CDR1 reads MDHEN; CDR2 reads SYDVKM. Losses at the gene ends were 5 bases for V and 15 bases for J; bases not matched to a gene: 9. This CDR3 is 12 amino acids long. CDR3: CASSPGTGSLYF. The CDR3 DNA sequence: TGTGCCAGCAGTCCAGGGACAGGGTCTCTATATTTT.

The chain links TRBV27 to TRBJ2-7; 7 nucleotides agree with TRBD2. The germline V gene encodes CDR1 MNHEY and CDR2 SMNVEV (reference sequence). With V trimmed by 6 bases and J by 3 bases, 14 bases remained unmatched. This CDR3 contains 16 residues. Written as DNA, the CDR3 is TGTGCCAGCAGCCCCCTGAGTAGCGGGCGTAACTACGAGCAGTACTTC. Its translation: CASSPLSSGRNYEQYF.

Here the CDR3 DNA reads TGTGCCAGCAGCCCGGGGAGCCTGAGGGAAAAACTGTTTTTT. Amino acid sequence: CASSPGSLREKLFF. This chain links TRBV7-2 with TRBJ1-4; no reliable D call. This CDR3 contains 14 residues. CDR1 SGHTA and CDR2 FQGNSA come from the germline V gene. The V end was cut by 5 bases, the J end by 8 bases, with 15 bases between.

The sample holds one count of this clone. The chain recombines TRBV5-1 with TRBJ1-4, with a possible D match to TRBD1 (5 bases). CDR1 is SGHRS, CDR2 YFSETQ, per germline. V lost 4 bases and J 8 bases, leaving 18 bases between the germline ends. The CDR3 is 15 residues long. The DNA for the CDR3 is TGCGCCAGCAGCCGCGGGTCAAGGGGAGGAGAAAAACTGTTTTTT. Amino acid sequence: CASSRGSRGGEKLFF.

V gene TRBV4-1 combines with J gene TRBJ2-7; 15 nucleotides line up with TRBD2. J was trimmed by 2 bases and V by 3 bases; bases with no gene match: 17. Germline values: CDR1 MGHRA, CDR2 YSYEKL. The CDR3 runs 21 residues. The CDR3 region has the DNA TGCGCCAGCAGCCAGGGGGGACTAGCGGGAGGACCCCGACGAACAGCCTACGAGCAGTACTTC. This gives the protein CASSQGGLAGGPRRTAYEQYF.